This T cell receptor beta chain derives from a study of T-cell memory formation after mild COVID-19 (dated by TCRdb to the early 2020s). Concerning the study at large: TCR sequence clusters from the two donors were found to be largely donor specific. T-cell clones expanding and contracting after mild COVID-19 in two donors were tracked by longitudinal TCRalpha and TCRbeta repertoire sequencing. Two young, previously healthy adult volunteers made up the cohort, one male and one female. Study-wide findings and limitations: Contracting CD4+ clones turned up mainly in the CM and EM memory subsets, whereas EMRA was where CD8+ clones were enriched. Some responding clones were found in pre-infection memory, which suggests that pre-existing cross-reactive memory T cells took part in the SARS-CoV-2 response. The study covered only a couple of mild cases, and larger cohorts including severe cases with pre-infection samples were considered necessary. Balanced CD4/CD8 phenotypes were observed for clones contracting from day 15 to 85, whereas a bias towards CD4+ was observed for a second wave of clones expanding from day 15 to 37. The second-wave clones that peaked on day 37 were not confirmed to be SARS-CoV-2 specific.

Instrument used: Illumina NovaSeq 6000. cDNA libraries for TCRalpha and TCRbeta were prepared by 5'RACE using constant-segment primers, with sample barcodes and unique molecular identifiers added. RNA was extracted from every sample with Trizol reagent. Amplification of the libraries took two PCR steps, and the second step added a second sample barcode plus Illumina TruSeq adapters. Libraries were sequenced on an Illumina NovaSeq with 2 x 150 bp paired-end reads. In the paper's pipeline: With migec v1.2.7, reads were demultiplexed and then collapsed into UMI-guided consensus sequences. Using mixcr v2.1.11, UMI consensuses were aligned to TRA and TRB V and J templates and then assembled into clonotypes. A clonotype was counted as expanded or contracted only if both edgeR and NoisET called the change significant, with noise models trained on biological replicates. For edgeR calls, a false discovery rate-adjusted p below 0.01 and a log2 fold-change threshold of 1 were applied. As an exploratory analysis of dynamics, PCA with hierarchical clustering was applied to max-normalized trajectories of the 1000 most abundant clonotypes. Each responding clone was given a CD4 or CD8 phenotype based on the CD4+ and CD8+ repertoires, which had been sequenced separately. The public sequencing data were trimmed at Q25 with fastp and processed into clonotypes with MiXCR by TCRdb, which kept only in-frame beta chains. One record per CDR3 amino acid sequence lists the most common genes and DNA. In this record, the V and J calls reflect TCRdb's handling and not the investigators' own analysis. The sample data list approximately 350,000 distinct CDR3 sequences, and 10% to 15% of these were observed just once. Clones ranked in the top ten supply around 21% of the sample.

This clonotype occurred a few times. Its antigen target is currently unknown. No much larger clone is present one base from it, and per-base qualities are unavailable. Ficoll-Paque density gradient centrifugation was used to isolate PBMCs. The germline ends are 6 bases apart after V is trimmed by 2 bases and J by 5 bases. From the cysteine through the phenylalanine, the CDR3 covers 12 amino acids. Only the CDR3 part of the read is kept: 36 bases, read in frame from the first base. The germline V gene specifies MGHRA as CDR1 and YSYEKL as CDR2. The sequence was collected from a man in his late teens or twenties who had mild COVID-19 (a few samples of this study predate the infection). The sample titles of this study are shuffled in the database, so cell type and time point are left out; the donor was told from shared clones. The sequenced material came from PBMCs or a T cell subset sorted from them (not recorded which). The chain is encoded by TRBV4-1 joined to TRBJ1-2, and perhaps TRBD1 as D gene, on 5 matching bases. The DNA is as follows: TGCGCCAGCAGCCAACCAGGGTATGGCTACACCTTC. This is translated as CASSQPGYGYTF.